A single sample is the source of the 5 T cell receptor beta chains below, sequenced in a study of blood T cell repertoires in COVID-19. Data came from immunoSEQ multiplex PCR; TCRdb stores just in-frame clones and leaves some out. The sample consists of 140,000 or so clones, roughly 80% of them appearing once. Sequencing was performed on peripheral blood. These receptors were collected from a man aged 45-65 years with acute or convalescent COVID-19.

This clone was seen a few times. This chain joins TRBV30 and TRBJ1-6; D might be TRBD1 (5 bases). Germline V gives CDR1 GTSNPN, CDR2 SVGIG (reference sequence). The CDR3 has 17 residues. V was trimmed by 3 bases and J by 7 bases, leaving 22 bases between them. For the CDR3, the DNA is TGTGCCTGGAGACTTGCGTTGGGCTGGGGGGTGAATTCACCCCTCCACTTT. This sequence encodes CAWRLALGWGVNSPLHF.

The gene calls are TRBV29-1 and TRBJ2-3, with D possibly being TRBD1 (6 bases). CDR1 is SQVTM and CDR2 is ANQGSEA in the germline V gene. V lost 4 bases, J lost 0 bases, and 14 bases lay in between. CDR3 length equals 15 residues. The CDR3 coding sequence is TGCAGCGTTGGTTATGGGACATCTAGCACAGATACGCAGTATTTT. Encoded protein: CSVGYGTSSTDTQYF.

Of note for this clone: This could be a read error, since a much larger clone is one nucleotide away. The CDR3 reads CASSLRVNTEAFF. CDR3 nucleotides: TGTGCCAGCAGTTTACGAGTGAACACTGAAGCTTTCTTT. The V and J genes are TRBV12-3 or TRBV12-4 and TRBJ1-1; no reliable D call. Trimming shortened V by 2 bases and J by 0 bases, and 4 bases separated the two germline ends. CDR3 size: 13 residues.

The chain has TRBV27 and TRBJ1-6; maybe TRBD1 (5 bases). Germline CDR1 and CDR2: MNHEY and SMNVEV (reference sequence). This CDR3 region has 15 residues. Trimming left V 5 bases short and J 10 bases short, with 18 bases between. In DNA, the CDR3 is TGTGCCAGCAGTCCACCGAGCGGGGCGGGATCACCCCTCCACTTT. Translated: CASSPPSGAGSPLHF.

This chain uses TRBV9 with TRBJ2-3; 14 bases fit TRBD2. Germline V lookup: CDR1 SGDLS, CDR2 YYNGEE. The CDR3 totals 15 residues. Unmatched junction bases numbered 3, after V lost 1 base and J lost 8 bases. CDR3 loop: CASSVPGLAGVTQYF. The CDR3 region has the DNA TGTGCCAGCAGCGTACCGGGACTAGCGGGGGTTACGCAGTATTTT.